This TCR beta chain was recorded in a study of T cells after yellow fever vaccination (dated 2019 in TCRdb). A note on the overall study: The SMART-Seq v4 Ultra Low Input RNA kit was used to prepare libraries from fractions with low cell numbers. To track T-cell clones before and after primary and booster YFV17D yellow fever vaccination, bulk TCR alpha and beta repertoires were sequenced longitudinally. Two healthy male donors, one aged 18 to 30 and one aged 30 to 40 years, made up the cohort. Blood was collected at multiple timepoints before and after primary and secondary immunization, and bulk PBMC replicates and cell subsets were isolated.

TCR cDNA was synthesized by 5'RACE template switching, which introduced a universal primer site and unique molecular identifiers. Priming for cDNA synthesis came from both the TCR alpha and TCR beta constant segments. Two PCR steps were used to amplify libraries, with sample barcodes and sequencing adapters being added in the second step. Sequencing of libraries was done on Illumina HiSeq 2500 (2x100 bp) or NovaSeq (2x150 bp). Regarding the original processing steps: MIGEC handled demultiplexing of reads and collapsing into UMI consensus sequences, while MiXCR performed V(D)J alignment. Clonotypes responding to the vaccine were identified with edgeR on replicate PBMC samples, with the criteria of FDR below 0.01 and a log2 fold change above 5 up to day 15. CD4 or CD8 identity was assigned to each bulk clonotype according to whether the clonotype was present at higher abundance in the sequenced CD4 repertoire or the sequenced CD8 repertoire. In TCRdb, the public reads were trimmed at Q25 with fastp and aligned with MiXCR, with productive beta chains retained. Rows are unified per CDR3 protein, each entry keeping the most common DNA and genes. TCRdb assigned the V and J calls; the authors' analysis was not used. A total of hundreds of thousands of distinct CDR3 sequences appear in this sample, 12% of them only once. Of the sample, around 14% is held by the ten largest clones.

The CDR3 sequence holds 12 residues, the cysteine and phenylalanine included. CDR3 DNA is the only sequence kept; it has 36 bases, read in frame from the first base. At the junction V is shortened by 1 base and J by 9 bases, with 4 bases in between. For CDR1 and CDR2, the germline V gene (reference sequence) lists SEHNR and FQNEAQ. In the paper's terms, the treatment or condition label means: live attenuated yellow fever vaccine strain. At every blood-draw timepoint, two biological replicates of bulk PBMCs were collected. A standard Ficoll-Paque protocol was used to isolate PBMCs from peripheral blood. TriZol was used to extract RNA from bulk PBMCs, from CD4 and CD8 fractions, and from dextramer-positive and dextramer-negative fractions. This clonotype has a count of ten or more. Its antigen is unknown. No clone much larger than this one lies a single base away; base qualities are absent. Study-wide conclusions, independent of this receptor: Compared with the primary T-cell response, the secondary T-cell response was weaker but faster, peaking on day 5 rather than day 15. Computational filtering was required because FACS-sorted repertoires could contain abundant contaminating clonotypes from the bulk population. The study included only a couple of donors, which limits how far the findings can be generalized. After the booster, most of the clones that had expanded following primary vaccination were detected again (roughly 97% of CD4 and around 88% of CD8), which suggests that memory was broadly maintained. A small fraction of clonotypes showed up in both the CD4 and CD8 compartments, probably as a result of convergent recombination.

The sequence joins TRBV7-9 to TRBJ1-6; too little of a D gene remains to name it. Specimen: PBMCs, collected on the day of the yellow fever booster vaccination. The receptor was derived from a man aged 25 to 40 who received the YFV17D yellow fever vaccine. The bases are TGTGCCAGCAGCTTAGACGGTTCACCCCTCCACTTT. It is translated as CASSLDGSPLHF.